Below, one T cell receptor beta chain is given with its context. What it binds is not known. The sample is drawn from a study of OX40 agonist ivuxolimab in advanced cancers. Looked up from germline, CDR1 is LNHDA and CDR2 is SQIVND (reference sequence). With 5 bases clipped from V and 3 bases from J, the junction kept 6 bases outside the gene matches. This CDR3 comprises 14 residues. TCRdb's copy holds only in-frame clones and misses some; the assay was immunoSEQ multiplex PCR. This sample has roughly 64,000 clones, with around 80% found just once. Findings and caveats of the study: In general, CD8+ T cells held more expanded clones than CD4+ did, on average.

This specimen was CD4+ or CD8+ T cells sorted from blood, taken in a trial of the OX40 agonist ivuxolimab. The genes are TRBV19 and TRBJ2-7; 8 bases are shared with TRBD1. This TCR came from an adult with an advanced solid tumor such as melanoma, head and neck, liver or kidney cancer. The CDR3 region is CASSLRTGSYEQYF. The CDR3 DNA is TGTGCCAGTAGTCTGCGGACAGGGAGCTACGAGCAGTACTTC.